Each of the 10 T cell receptor beta chains below was sequenced from the same sample in a study of CD8 T cells in Susac syndrome (dated by TCRdb to between 2018 and 2021). Libraries were constructed by the immunoSEQ multiplex PCR assay. RNA was extracted using the RNeasy kit, and 0.5 to 1 microgram was reverse transcribed with random hexamers. TCRdb took the public reads, trimmed them with fastp at Q25, ran MiXCR for clone calling and kept in-frame beta chains. Rows are unified per CDR3 protein, each entry keeping the most common DNA and genes. The sample table shows about 200,000 distinct CDR3 sequences, and around 90% are seen once. The ten largest clones add up to about 0.15% of the sample. The sequencing input was CD8+ T cells from PBMCs. The receptors stem from a human donor with multiple sclerosis.

V usage is TRBV11-2 and J usage is TRBJ2-7, with 8 bases aligning to TRBD1. Per the germline V gene, CDR1 is SGHAT and CDR2 is FQNNGV. Trimming cost V 11 bases and J 6 bases; bases outside gene matches: 9. This CDR3 spans 12 amino acids. The CDR3 here is CASAGGFREQYF. The CDR3 nucleotides read TGTGCCTCCGCAGGGGGCTTCCGCGAGCAGTACTTC. Based on the CDR3 plus reference TRBV11-2 and TRBJ2-7, the full variable domain is EAGVAQSPRYKIIEKRQSVAFWCNPISGHATLYWYQQILGQGPKLLIQFQNNGVVDDSQLPKDRFSAERLKGVDSTLKIQPAKLEDSAVYLCASAGGFREQYFGPGTRLTVT.

This rearrangement joins TRBV5-6 to TRBJ1-3; D is uncertain. The CDR3 is made up of 18 amino acids. CDR1 and CDR2 from the germline V gene are SGHDT and YYEEEE. V was trimmed by 0 bases and J by 0 bases, leaving 16 bases between them. Here the CDR3 DNA reads TGTGCCAGCAGCTTGGCCGTGACCAGATTCGACTCTGGAAACACCATATATTTT. As protein: CASSLAVTRFDSGNTIYF.

The V and J genes are TRBV9 and TRBJ1-4, with unresolved D. The CDR3 spans 15 residues. Germline V lookup: CDR1 SGDLS, CDR2 YYNGEE. V was cut by 3 bases and J by 0 bases, with 9 bases left in between. The CDR3 DNA sequence: TGTGCCAGCAGCGCCCACTTGGCAACTAATGAAAAACTGTTTTTT. It is translated as CASSAHLATNEKLFF. Supplemented by reference TRBV9 and TRBJ1-4, the full variable domain reads DSGVTQTPKHLITATGQRVTLRCSPRSGDLSVYWYQQSLDQGLQFLIQYYNGEERAKGNILERFSAQQFPDLHSELNLSSLELGDSALYFCASSAHLATNEKLFFGSGTQLSVL.

V is TRBV7-6 and J is TRBJ2-7; no definite D call. The CDR3 covers 12 residues. Per the germline V gene, CDR1 is SGHVS and CDR2 is FNYEAQ. The V end was cut by 0 bases, the J end by 5 bases, with 5 bases between. CDR3 bases: TGTGCCAGCAGCTTAGCTCGGGACGAGCAGTACTTC. This gives the protein CASSLARDEQYF. The variable domain in full, completed from reference TRBV7-6 and TRBJ2-7, reads GAGVSQSPRYKVTKRGQDVALRCDPISGHVSLYWYRQALGQGPEFLTYFNYEAQQDKSGLPNDRFSAERPEGSISTLTIQRTEQRDSAMYRCASSLARDEQYFGPGTRLTVT.

This chain links TRBV7-9 with TRBJ1-2; D not certain. Germline V gene lookup returns CDR1 SEHNR and CDR2 FQNEAQ (reference sequence). The CDR3 is 12 residues long. Between the trimmed V and J ends, which lost 4 bases and 4 bases, there was a span of 7 bases. As DNA, the CDR3 is TGTGCCAGCAGCTCCTCTTCCTATGGCTACACCTTC. Residues: CASSSSSYGYTF.

The sample holds a few counts of this clonotype. This chain joins TRBV6-1 and TRBJ2-2, with D tentatively TRBD1 (5 bases). The CDR3 spans 13 residues. V was cut by 6 bases and J by 5 bases, with 10 bases left in between. Germline CDR1 and CDR2: MNHNS and SASEGT. CDR3 DNA sequence: TGTGCCAGCAGGCCCCGGACAACCGGGGAGCTGTTTTTT. This sequence encodes CASRPRTTGELFF.

This clonotype was seen a single time. This rearrangement joins TRBV3-1 to TRBJ1-4, with D perhaps matching TRBD1 (5 bases). Trimming took off 3 bases at V and 11 bases at J, with 16 bases between the two ends. The CDR3 extends over 14 amino acids. Germline lookup yields CDR1 LGHDT and CDR2 YNNKEL (reference sequence). The CDR3 here is CASSQPRDGEKLFF. CDR3 bases: TGTGCCAGCAGCCAGCCCCGGGACGGAGAGAAACTGTTTTTT.

The chain employs TRBV5-6 and TRBJ2-7; no clear D gene. V was cut by 4 bases and J by 7 bases, with 9 bases left in between. CDR3 length: 11 amino acids. Germline V gene data show CDR1 as SGHDT and CDR2 as YYEEEE. CDR3 sequence (DNA): TGTGCCAGCAGCCAATCCAATGAGCAGTACTTC. Translating gives CASSQSNEQYF.

The chain uses TRBV4-1 and TRBJ1-2; TRBD1 might be the D (5 bases). V was trimmed by 2 bases and J by 0 bases, leaving 10 bases between them. Germline CDR1 MGHRA, CDR2 YSYEKL. The CDR3 is 15 residues long. In DNA, the CDR3 is TGCGCCAGCAGCCAATATGCAGGGTCTAACTATGGCTACACCTTC. Its translation is CASSQYAGSNYGYTF.

The chain couples TRBV7-9 to TRBJ2-3; 9 nucleotides agree with TRBD1. The CDR3 length is 12 residues. Germline V gene data show CDR1 as SEHNR and CDR2 as FQNEAQ (reference sequence). With V trimmed by 8 bases and J by 6 bases, 3 bases remained unmatched. The CDR3 bases are TGTGCCAGCGGACAGGGGAGGGATACGCAGTATTTT. This translates into CASGQGRDTQYF.